A single sample gave rise to the 29 T cell receptor beta chains below, sequenced in a study of cytotoxic CD8 clonotypes in ibrutinib-treated CLL. Assay: immunoSEQ multiplex PCR; the TCRdb copy retains only in-frame clones and omits some. The table has 250,000 to 350,000 clones, about 72% seen once. This material consisted of PBMCs, taken at disease progression, from a patient treated with ibrutinib. These receptors came from a human donor with chronic lymphocytic leukemia.

This clone has a handful of counts. The CDR3 is CAIRGAGYNEQFF. CDR3 sequence (DNA): TGTGCCATTAGGGGGGCCGGCTACAATGAGCAGTTCTTC. This chain connects TRBV10-3 to TRBJ2-1; tentatively, D is TRBD1 or TRBD2 (6 bases each). There are 13 residues in the CDR3. V was pared by 9 bases and J by 3 bases, with 12 bases between. Germline CDR1 ENHRY, CDR2 SYGVKD.

This chain uses TRBV28 with TRBJ1-5; 9 positions match TRBD1. The V segment lost 7 bases and the J segment 0 bases; nucleotides outside the gene matches: 7. CDR3 size: 16 residues. From germline, CDR1 is MDHEN and CDR2 SYDVKM. The CDR3 sequence: CASNLRDRASNQPQHF. CDR3 nucleotides: TGTGCCAGCAATCTCCGGGACAGGGCTAGCAATCAGCCCCAGCATTTT.

This clone appeared a single time. The chain joins TRBV7-8 to TRBJ2-6; D is perhaps TRBD2 (5 bases). The CDR3 is 16 residues long. The ends were cut back, 5 bases at V and 1 base at J, with 12 bases in the middle. Germline values: CDR1 SGHVS, CDR2 FQNEAQ. The CDR3 is CASSGTGWSGANVLTF. CDR3 in DNA: TGTGCCAGCAGCGGCACGGGATGGTCTGGGGCCAACGTCCTGACTTTC.

This clone was detected once. The V call is TRBV25-1, the J call TRBJ1-2; maybe TRBD1 (6 bases). Germline CDR1 MGHDK, CDR2 SYGVNS. With 0 bases removed from V and 8 bases from J, the gap between germline ends came to 19 bases. The CDR3 totals 16 residues. The CDR3 spells CASSEYPSNTGRGYTF. In DNA form, the CDR3 reads TGTGCCAGCAGTGAATATCCCTCTAACACAGGGAGAGGCTACACCTTC.

The rearrangement uses TRBV11-2 and TRBJ2-6, with D unclear. Deletions cut 0 bases from V and 0 bases from J, with 6 bases between. The germline V gene encodes CDR1 SGHAT and CDR2 FQNNGV. This CDR3 is built from 16 residues. DNA for the CDR3: TGTGCCAGCAGCTTAGATAGCTTCTCTGGGGCCAACGTCCTGACTTTC. Its protein product is CASSLDSFSGANVLTF. Full variable domain (rest looked up from reference TRBV11-2 and TRBJ2-6): EAGVAQSPRYKIIEKRQSVAFWCNPISGHATLYWYQQILGQGPKLLIQFQNNGVVDDSQLPKDRFSAERLKGVDSTLKIQPAKLEDSAVYLCASSLDSFSGANVLTFGAGSRLTVL.

The chain is built from TRBV19 and TRBJ2-5; 7 bases map to TRBD1. The CDR3 is 14 amino acids. V shed 1 base and J 4 bases; nucleotides not matched to a gene: 3. In germline, CDR1 is LNHDA, CDR2 SQIVND (reference sequence). The CDR3 DNA reads TGTGCCAGTAGTATAGTGAACAGGGGAGAGACCCAGTACTTC. Residues: CASSIVNRGETQYF.

V is TRBV5-1 and J is TRBJ1-1, with a possible D match to TRBD1 (6 bases). The CDR3 is 17 amino acids. The germline V gene has CDR1 SGHRS and CDR2 YFSETQ. V lost 0 bases to trimming and J lost 7 bases, with 22 bases between them. For the CDR3, the DNA is TGCGCCAGCAGCTTGGCGAGGCTCAGCACCTTGGACAGTGAAGCTTTCTTT. It specifies CASSLARLSTLDSEAFF. Full variable domain (outside the CDR3, taken from reference TRBV5-1 and TRBJ1-1): KAGVTQTPRYLIKTRGQQVTLSCSPISGHRSVSWYQQTPGQGLQFLFEYFSETQRNKGNFPGRFSGRQFSNSRSEMNVSTLELGDSALYLCASSLARLSTLDSEAFFGQGTRLTVV.

This clone showed up just a few times. The chain couples TRBV4-2 to TRBJ2-3; D is possibly TRBD2 (6 bases). The length of the CDR3 is 15 residues. Germline V gene sequence: CDR1 LGHNA, CDR2 YNFKEQ. V was trimmed by 4 bases and J by 2 bases, leaving 13 bases between them. The CDR3 coding sequence is TGTGCCAGCAGCCCGCAGACTAGTCTCACAGATACGCAGTATTTT. Encoded protein: CASSPQTSLTDTQYF.

This clone was seen only once. The chain employs TRBV5-1 and TRBJ1-2; tentative D call: TRBD1 (5 bases). CDR3 length: 15 residues. With 2 bases removed from V and 2 bases from J, the gap between germline ends came to 13 bases. Per the germline V gene, CDR1 is SGHRS and CDR2 is YFSETQ. CDR3 sequence: CASSLDRYHNYGYTF. CDR3 coding DNA: TGCGCCAGCAGCTTAGACAGATATCACAACTATGGCTACACCTTC. The complete variable domain, with remaining parts taken from reference TRBV5-1 and TRBJ1-2, reads KAGVTQTPRYLIKTRGQQVTLSCSPISGHRSVSWYQQTPGQGLQFLFEYFSETQRNKGNFPGRFSGRQFSNSRSEMNVSTLELGDSALYLCASSLDRYHNYGYTFGSGTRLTVV.

The chain employs TRBV15 and TRBJ2-1; D gene uncertain. V was trimmed by 0 bases and J by 5 bases, leaving 11 bases between them. This CDR3 is 15 amino acids long. Germline values: CDR1 LNHNV, CDR2 YYDKDF (reference sequence). The CDR3 spells CATSRDRTPNNEQFF. In nucleotides, the CDR3 is TGTGCCACCAGCAGAGATAGGACGCCAAACAATGAGCAGTTCTTC.

The V and J genes are TRBV7-8 and TRBJ1-5; TRBD1 aligns across 10 bases. This CDR3 spans 19 amino acids. Germline assignment: CDR1 SGHVS and CDR2 FQNEAQ. V shed 1 base, J shed 3 bases, and the junction held 12 bases outside the gene matches. The CDR3 here is CASSLGRAGQGVFNQPQHF. In nucleotides, the CDR3 is TGTGCCAGCAGCTTAGGGCGGGCAGGACAGGGGGTTTTCAATCAGCCCCAGCATTTT.

V is TRBV19 and J is TRBJ2-3; 9 bases fit TRBD1. The CDR3 has 15 residues. CDR1 LNHDA and CDR2 SQIVND come from the germline V gene (reference sequence). Losses at the gene ends were 4 bases for V and 3 bases for J; bases not matched to a gene: 5. The CDR3 spells CASSTGQGKTDTQYF. DNA of the CDR3: TGTGCCAGTAGTACGGGACAGGGAAAAACAGATACGCAGTATTTT.

V is TRBV9 and J is TRBJ2-3; D possibly corresponds to TRBD2 (6 bases). V lost 0 bases, J lost 2 bases, and 10 bases lay in between. Per germline, CDR1 SGDLS and CDR2 YYNGEE. This CDR3 has 15 amino acids. CDR3: CASSVGGGTTDTQYF. The DNA for the CDR3 is TGTGCCAGCAGCGTAGGTGGAGGGACCACAGATACGCAGTATTTT.

The chain links TRBV19 to TRBJ1-2, with a possible D match to TRBD1 (5 bases). The CDR3 sequence is 14 residues long. Germline V gives CDR1 LNHDA, CDR2 SQIVND (reference sequence). V lost 7 bases, J lost 4 bases, and 16 bases lay in between. The CDR3 reads CASTASQGIYGYTF. As DNA, the CDR3 is TGTGCCAGTACCGCATCCCAGGGCATCTATGGCTACACCTTC.

About this clone: In the same sample, other DNA sequences code for this CDR3. V gene TRBV5-1 combines with J gene TRBJ1-2; D is unclear. The CDR3 is 13 amino acids. V gave up 0 bases and J gave up 1 base, with 4 bases separating them. CDR1 is SGHRS, CDR2 YFSETQ, per germline. CDR3 DNA: TGCGCCAGCAGCTTGGGCGGTAACTATGGCTACACCTTC. Amino acids: CASSLGGNYGYTF.

The rearrangement links TRBV27 to TRBJ1-4; the D is unclear. Germline-derived CDR1 and CDR2 are MNHEY and SMNVEV (reference sequence). Trimming left V 3 bases short and J 3 bases short, with 8 bases between. This CDR3 is 14 amino acids long. CDR3 bases: TGTGCCAGCAGTTTGTTCCGGGCTAATGAAAAACTGTTTTTT. Its translation is CASSLFRANEKLFF.

V and J are TRBV2 and TRBJ1-5; tentative D call: TRBD1 (6 bases). There are 15 residues in the CDR3. The germline CDR1 and CDR2 sequences are SNHLY and FYNNEI. Trimming took 5 bases from V and 2 from J, leaving 13 bases between them. This CDR3 is CASSIPDRRNQPQHF. The CDR3 region has the DNA TGTGCCAGCAGTATACCCGACAGGCGCAATCAGCCCCAGCATTTT.

The gene calls are TRBV5-1 and TRBJ2-7; TRBD1 matches 11 bases. V lost 5 bases to trimming and J lost 3 bases; unmatched junction nucleotides: 1. CDR3 size: 13 residues. Germline V gene sequence: CDR1 SGHRS, CDR2 YFSETQ. The CDR3 is CASRGQGVYEQYF. In nucleotides, the CDR3 is TGCGCCAGCAGGGGACAGGGGGTCTACGAGCAGTACTTC. Complete variable domain (other parts from reference TRBV5-1 and TRBJ2-7): KAGVTQTPRYLIKTRGQQVTLSCSPISGHRSVSWYQQTPGQGLQFLFEYFSETQRNKGNFPGRFSGRQFSNSRSEMNVSTLELGDSALYLCASRGQGVYEQYFGPGTRLTVT.

V usage is TRBV7-3 and J usage is TRBJ1-6, with TRBD1 matching over 8 bases. Trimming cost V 5 bases and J 9 bases; bases outside gene matches: 24. Germline CDR1 SGHTA, CDR2 FQGTGA. There are 20 residues in the CDR3. In DNA form, the CDR3 reads TGTGCCAGCAGCCCTTTTTCCCGACAGGTGCAGGGGGCCGAAGGTTCACCCCTCCACTTT. Encoded protein: CASSPFSRQVQGAEGSPLHF.

This clone was picked up a small number of times. The chain is built from TRBV4-1 and TRBJ1-2; D not resolved. V lost 0 bases and J lost 1, with 12 bases in between. The CDR3 loop spans 16 amino acids. The germline V gene encodes CDR1 MGHRA and CDR2 YSYEKL. CDR3 DNA sequence: TGCGCCAGCAGCCAAGAGTATATGGGCAGTAACTATGGCTACACCTTC. It specifies CASSQEYMGSNYGYTF.

This clone was detected only once. The conserved phenylalanine or tryptophan is not found at the CDR3 terminus, so this likely reflects a read error. No DNA is shown, since the ends of the CDR3 on it are uncertain; the CDR3 is the one TCRdb lists. This rearrangement joins TRBV4-3 to TRBJ2-4; TRBD1 was called by the table and not checked on the DNA. Including both end residues, the CDR3 is 9 amino acids long. From germline, CDR1 is LGHNA and CDR2 YSLEER. This chain's CDR3 is CASSQDEGV.

V and J are TRBV2 and TRBJ1-4; no clear D gene. Trimming pared 8 bases from V and 0 bases from J, leaving 13 bases between. There are 15 residues in the CDR3. Germline V gene sequence: CDR1 SNHLY, CDR2 FYNNEI. Written as DNA, the CDR3 is TGTGCCAGCTCGCCTCCGGTTGCAACTAATGAAAAACTGTTTTTT. This encodes CASSPPVATNEKLFF.

The CDR3, as DNA: TGCGCCAGCAGCCAAGGATCCAGCCACTACGAGCAGTACTTC. Encoded protein: CASSQGSSHYEQYF. The rearrangement links TRBV4-3 to TRBJ2-7; D ambiguous. Trimming removed 1 base at V and 3 bases at J, with 10 bases between. There are 14 residues in the CDR3. Germline CDR1 is LGHNA and CDR2 is YSLEER.

The chain carries TRBV9 and TRBJ2-7; TRBD2 might be the D (6 bases). Trimming took off 4 bases at V and 4 bases at J, with 15 bases between the two ends. This CDR3 has 14 amino acids. Germline assignment: CDR1 SGDLS and CDR2 YYNGEE. In nucleotides, the CDR3 is TGTGCCAGCAGCCCCCTAGCGAGTCGGTACGAGCAGTACTTC. Protein sequence: CASSPLASRYEQYF. Full variable domain (outside the CDR3, taken from reference TRBV9 and TRBJ2-7): DSGVTQTPKHLITATGQRVTLRCSPRSGDLSVYWYQQSLDQGLQFLIQYYNGEERAKGNILERFSAQQFPDLHSELNLSSLELGDSALYFCASSPLASRYEQYFGPGTRLTVT.

The chain combines TRBV25-1 with TRBJ2-3; 9 nucleotides line up with TRBD1. The germline V gene encodes CDR1 MGHDK and CDR2 SYGVNS. The CDR3 runs to 16 residues. V lost 1 base, J lost 2 bases, and 4 bases stayed unmatched. The CDR3 region is CASSEFTGGLTDTQYF. The CDR3 DNA is TGTGCCAGCAGTGAATTCACAGGGGGCCTCACAGATACGCAGTATTTT. The full variable domain, in which reference TRBV25-1 and TRBJ2-3 provide the parts outside the CDR3, is EADIYQTPRYLVIGTGKKITLECSQTMGHDKMYWYQQDPGMELHLIHYSYGVNSTEKGDLSSESTVSRIRTEHFPLTLESARPSHTSQYLCASSEFTGGLTDTQYFGPGTRLTVL.

The chain is built from TRBV2 and TRBJ2-3, with TRBD1 matching over 11 bases. Germline-derived CDR1 and CDR2 are SNHLY and FYNNEI. This CDR3 comprises 18 residues. The trim removed 1 base at V and 5 bases at J, leaving 11 bases unmatched. The CDR3 nucleotides read TGTGCCAGCAGTGAAGTGCGGTTCCGGACAGGGGGCCGAGATACGCAGTATTTT. Encoded protein: CASSEVRFRTGGRDTQYF.

This chain links TRBV7-3 with TRBJ2-7; weak D call: TRBD1 (5 bases). Between the trimmed V and J ends, which lost 0 bases and 3 bases, there was a span of 6 bases. The CDR3 has 13 residues. Germline lookup yields CDR1 SGHTA and CDR2 FQGTGA. The CDR3 spells CASSLTDSYEQYF. In DNA, the CDR3 is TGTGCCAGCAGCTTAACAGACAGCTACGAGCAGTACTTC.

This chain connects TRBV15 to TRBJ2-5; 11 nucleotides align to TRBD2. V lost 1 base to trimming and J lost 5 bases; unmatched junction nucleotides: 6. Germline V CDR1 and CDR2: LNHNV, YYDKDF (reference sequence). The CDR3 is made up of 16 amino acids. The CDR3 DNA sequence: TGTGCCACCAGCAGAGGGGAAACTAGCGGGAGTGAGACCCAGTACTTC. Translating it yields CATSRGETSGSETQYF.

This clone was seen a handful of times. This chain connects TRBV18 to TRBJ2-7, with 10 bases identical to TRBD1. The CDR3 runs to 13 residues. Trimming at V came to 6 bases and at J to 3 bases, leaving 2 bases not matched to a gene. Germline values: CDR1 KGHSH, CDR2 LQKENI. The CDR3 DNA follows: TGTGCCAGCTCGGGGGACAGGGGCTACGAGCAGTACTTC. It encodes CASSGDRGYEQYF.